Following are 14 T cell receptor beta chains from one sample sequenced in a study of cytomegalovirus exposure and HLA in healthy donors. The study ran its PCR with 60 Vbeta and 13 Jbeta primers. The table came from immunoSEQ multiplex PCR; TCRdb's copy has only in-frame clones and leaves some out. Here the sample spans some 200,000 clones, 75% to 90% being singletons. The sample taken for sequencing was PBMCs. These TCRs come from a man in his forties in good health and CMV-seropositive.

This clone was counted a single time. CDR3 region: CASSLQRGARDTQYF. The CDR3 DNA sequence: TGTGCCAGCAGCCTCCAGCGGGGGGCCCGAGATACGCAGTATTTT. V and J are TRBV5-4 and TRBJ2-3, with 9 nucleotides matching TRBD2. V shed 4 bases, J shed 5 bases, and the junction held 8 bases outside the gene matches. Germline loops: CDR1 SGHNT, CDR2 YYREEE (reference sequence). This CDR3 comprises 15 residues.

The V call is TRBV9, the J call TRBJ1-1, with 7 bases lining up with TRBD1. The CDR3 has 14 residues. Looked up from germline, CDR1 is SGDLS and CDR2 is YYNGEE. With V trimmed by 3 bases and J by 3 bases, 5 bases remained unmatched. The CDR3 bases are TGTGCCAGCAGCGGATCAGACAGGGACACTGAAGCTTTCTTT. Translating it yields CASSGSDRDTEAFF.

The V and J genes are TRBV4-3 and TRBJ2-5; D ambiguous. Germline CDR1 reads LGHNA; CDR2 reads YSLEER. The CDR3 has 15 amino acids. Trimming stripped 2 bases from V and 5 bases from J, with 15 bases between. CDR3 in amino acids: CASSQLGEVEETQYF. The CDR3 DNA sequence: TGCGCCAGCAGCCAACTAGGTGAAGTGGAGGAGACCCAGTACTTC.

This chain joins TRBV19 and TRBJ1-5; possible D gene TRBD1, 5 bases. The CDR3 is made up of 15 amino acids. Germline lookup yields CDR1 LNHDA and CDR2 SQIVND (reference sequence). The V end was cut by 1 base, the J end by 3 bases, with 10 bases between. CDR3 in amino acids: CASSIVRGANQPQHF. The DNA of the CDR3 is TGTGCCAGTAGTATAGTTAGGGGCGCCAATCAGCCCCAGCATTTT.

CDR3 sequence (DNA): TGTGCCAGCAGCCCCGCCGGGACAGGACTCAACAATGAGCAGTTCTTC. The encoded protein is CASSPAGTGLNNEQFF. This chain uses TRBV7-3 with TRBJ2-1; TRBD1 aligns across 8 bases. V gave up 5 bases and J gave up 5 bases; unmatched junction bases: 11. Germline assignment: CDR1 SGHTA and CDR2 FQGTGA. The CDR3 extends over 16 amino acids.

The V and J genes are TRBV19 and TRBJ1-1, with D possibly being TRBD1 (5 bases). Germline CDR1 and CDR2: LNHDA and SQIVND (reference sequence). The CDR3 runs 13 residues. Trimming pared 4 bases from V and 5 bases from J, leaving 11 bases between. The CDR3 region has the DNA TGTGCCAGTAGTACCCAAGGGGATACTGAAGCTTTCTTT. Amino acid sequence: CASSTQGDTEAFF.

Here the CDR3 reads CASSSDRVETQYF. CDR3 sequence (DNA): TGTGCCAGCAGCTCGGACAGGGTGGAGACCCAGTACTTC. The chain has TRBV7-2 and TRBJ2-5; the match to TRBD1 covers 8 bases. This CDR3 is 13 amino acids long. Trimming at V came to 4 bases and at J to 5 bases, leaving 3 bases not matched to a gene. Germline V gene data show CDR1 as SGHTA and CDR2 as FQGNSA.

This chain connects TRBV7-6 to TRBJ2-7; 8 bases agree with TRBD1. V lost 4 bases to trimming and J lost 6 bases; unmatched junction nucleotides: 2. The germline V gene encodes CDR1 SGHVS and CDR2 FNYEAQ. The CDR3 has 12 amino acids. The CDR3 DNA follows: TGTGCCAGCAGCTCAACAGGGGGCGAGCAGTACTTC. Its protein is CASSSTGGEQYF. Combining the CDR3 with reference TRBV7-6 and TRBJ2-7 gives the whole variable domain GAGVSQSPRYKVTKRGQDVALRCDPISGHVSLYWYRQALGQGPEFLTYFNYEAQQDKSGLPNDRFSAERPEGSISTLTIQRTEQRDSAMYRCASSSTGGEQYFGPGTRLTVT.

This chain links TRBV6-4 with TRBJ2-5, with 7 bases fitting TRBD1. The germline V gene has CDR1 MRHNA and CDR2 SNTAGT. The CDR3 length is 16 residues. With V trimmed by 5 bases and J by 0 bases, 9 bases remained unmatched. Here the CDR3 reads CASSPYRDRDQETQYF. The CDR3 DNA follows: TGTGCCAGCAGTCCCTACCGGGACAGAGACCAAGAGACCCAGTACTTC.

The chain couples TRBV7-6 to TRBJ2-1, with 9 bases lining up with TRBD2. Germline CDR1 SGHVS, CDR2 FNYEAQ. Germline trimming cut 2 bases from V and 4 bases from J; bases unmatched to any gene: 6. This CDR3 spans 16 amino acids. CDR3 residues: CASSLPRGGRYNEQFF. As DNA, the CDR3 is TGTGCCAGCAGCTTACCGCGGGGGGGCAGGTACAATGAGCAGTTCTTC. Full variable domain (outside the CDR3, taken from reference TRBV7-6 and TRBJ2-1): GAGVSQSPRYKVTKRGQDVALRCDPISGHVSLYWYRQALGQGPEFLTYFNYEAQQDKSGLPNDRFSAERPEGSISTLTIQRTEQRDSAMYRCASSLPRGGRYNEQFFGPGTRLTVL.

V usage is TRBV19 and J usage is TRBJ2-1; 11 nucleotides agree with TRBD2. Germline V lookup: CDR1 LNHDA, CDR2 SQIVND (reference sequence). This CDR3 has 17 residues. J gave up 0 bases and V 8 bases, and 9 bases lay outside the gene matches. CDR3 protein: CASSEASGGLSYNEQFF. In DNA form, the CDR3 reads TGTGCCAGTTCTGAGGCTAGCGGGGGGCTCTCCTACAATGAGCAGTTCTTC.

This clone was counted a single time. The V and J genes are TRBV9 and TRBJ1-5, with D perhaps TRBD1 (5 bases). Germline CDR1 reads SGDLS; CDR2 reads YYNGEE. The CDR3 spans 15 residues. Trimming pared 2 bases from V and 0 bases from J, leaving 9 bases between. CDR3: CASSVGQVSNQPQHF. The CDR3 nucleotides are TGTGCCAGCAGCGTGGGGCAGGTTAGCAATCAGCCCCAGCATTTT.

The table lists this clone with a count of one. The chain recombines TRBV2 with TRBJ1-5; maybe TRBD1 (6 bases). CDR1 is SNHLY, CDR2 FYNNEI, per germline. Trimming took off 7 bases at V and 4 bases at J, with 11 bases between the two ends. This CDR3 spans 13 amino acids. The CDR3 region is CASMFDRNQPQHF. The CDR3 DNA follows: TGTGCCAGCATGTTCGACAGGAATCAGCCCCAGCATTTT.

This clone was seen only a few times. V usage is TRBV9 and J usage is TRBJ2-1, with a possible D match to TRBD2 (5 bases). The CDR3 totals 12 residues. From germline, CDR1 is SGDLS and CDR2 YYNGEE. V lost 0 bases and J lost 9, with 7 bases in between. The CDR3 bases are TGTGCCAGCAGCGTAGAAGGAGGTGAGCAGTTCTTC. Its protein product is CASSVEGGEQFF.